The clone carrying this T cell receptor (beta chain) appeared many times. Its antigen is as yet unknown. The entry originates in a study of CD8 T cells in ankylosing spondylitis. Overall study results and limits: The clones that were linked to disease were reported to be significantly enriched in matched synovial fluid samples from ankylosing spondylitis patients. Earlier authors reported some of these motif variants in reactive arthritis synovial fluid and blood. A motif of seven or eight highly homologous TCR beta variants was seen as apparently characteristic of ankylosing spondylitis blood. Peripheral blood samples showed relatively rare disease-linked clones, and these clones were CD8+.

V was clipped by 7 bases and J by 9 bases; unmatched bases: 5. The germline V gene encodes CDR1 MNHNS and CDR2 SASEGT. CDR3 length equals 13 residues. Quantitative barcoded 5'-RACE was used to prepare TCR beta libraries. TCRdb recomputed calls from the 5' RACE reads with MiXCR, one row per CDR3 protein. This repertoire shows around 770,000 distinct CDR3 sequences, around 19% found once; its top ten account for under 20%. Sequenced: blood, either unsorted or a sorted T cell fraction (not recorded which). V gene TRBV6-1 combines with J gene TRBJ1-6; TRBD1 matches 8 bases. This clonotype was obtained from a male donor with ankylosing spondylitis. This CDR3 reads CASNLQGGSPLHF. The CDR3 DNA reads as TGTGCCAGCAACCTACAGGGGGGTTCACCCCTCCACTTT.